The clone carrying this TCR beta chain has more than one count but fewer than ten. This specimen belongs to a study of cytomegalovirus exposure and HLA in healthy donors. The PCR made use of 60 Vbeta and 13 Jbeta primers. This table comes from immunoSEQ multiplex PCR, and its TCRdb copy is limited to in-frame clones, with some not included. The profile shows more than 100,000 clones, around 83% of them singletons. CDR3 length equals 15 residues. V shed 0 bases, J shed 2 bases, and the junction held 3 bases outside the gene matches. Germline V gene data show CDR1 as SGHTA and CDR2 as FQGNSA. What was sequenced was PBMCs. The sequence was obtained from a woman in her fifties or sixties in good health and CMV-seropositive. V and J are TRBV7-2 and TRBJ2-7; 8 bases are a match to TRBD1. The CDR3 sequence: CASSLAWDRTYEQYF. CDR3 nucleotides: TGTGCCAGCAGCTTAGCCTGGGACAGGACCTACGAGCAGTACTTC. The full variable domain, its missing parts supplied by reference TRBV7-2 and TRBJ2-7, is GAGVSQSPSNKVTEKGKDVELRCDPISGHTALYWYRQSLGQGLEFLIYFQGNSAPDKSGLPSDRFSAERTGGSVSTLTIQRTQQEDSAVYLCASSLAWDRTYEQYFGPGTRLTVT.